This passage covers 27 T cell receptor beta chains from one sample sequenced in a study of cytomegalovirus exposure and HLA in healthy donors. 60 Vbeta and 13 Jbeta primers were used in PCR. Some clones are missing from TCRdb's copy, which holds only in-frame ones; the method was immunoSEQ multiplex PCR. The repertoire holds approximately 200,000 clones, with 80% to 85% as singletons. The sample was PBMCs. Receptors were obtained from a boy between 10 and 17 years old in good health and CMV-seronegative.

The gene calls are TRBV13 and TRBJ2-1; 12 bases match TRBD2. With 5 bases clipped from V and 3 bases from J, the junction kept 5 bases outside the gene matches. Germline loops: CDR1 PRHDT, CDR2 FYEKMQ (reference sequence). This CDR3 is built from 16 residues. The CDR3 nucleotides read TGTGCCAGCAGCCCGGGGACTAGCGGGTACTACAATGAGCAGTTCTTC. It is translated as CASSPGTSGYYNEQFF.

The chain combines TRBV19 with TRBJ1-1; 7 positions agree with TRBD1. The CDR3 runs to 16 residues. Germline V gene data show CDR1 as LNHDA and CDR2 as SQIVND (reference sequence). Trimming at V came to 3 bases and at J to 2 bases, leaving 9 bases not matched to a gene. In DNA form, the CDR3 reads TGTGCCAGTAGTATTCAACCGGGACAGATTAACACTGAAGCTTTCTTT. It is translated as CASSIQPGQINTEAFF.

The chain is built from TRBV18 and TRBJ2-5; no clear D gene. V was trimmed by 1 base and J by 1 base, leaving 7 bases between them. Looked up from germline, CDR1 is KGHSH and CDR2 is LQKENI. This CDR3 has 14 residues. The CDR3 spells CASSPRPGQETQYF. The CDR3 DNA reads TGTGCCAGCTCACCACGGCCAGGCCAAGAGACCCAGTACTTC.

As DNA, the CDR3 is TGTGCCTGGATACCCTCCCCCACAGGGGTGGGCGAGCAGTACTTC. Translated, it gives CAWIPSPTGVGEQYF. The rearrangement joins TRBV30 to TRBJ2-5; 7 bases map to TRBD1. The assigned J gene may be wrong: the sequence end matches TRBJ2-7 better. The CDR3 totals 15 residues. Per germline, CDR1 GTSNPN and CDR2 SVGIG (reference sequence).

The CDR3 region is CASSSHRAGTGELFF. The CDR3 DNA reads as TGTGCCAGCAGTTCGCACAGGGCGGGCACCGGGGAGCTGTTTTTT. The V call is TRBV27, the J call TRBJ2-2; D perhaps matches TRBD1 (6 bases). Germline-derived CDR1 and CDR2 are MNHEY and SMNVEV (reference sequence). V dropped 4 bases and J dropped 4 bases, with 13 bases sitting between them. This CDR3 has 15 residues.

The genes are TRBV27 and TRBJ1-1, with D possibly TRBD1 on 5 matching bases. Germline assignment: CDR1 MNHEY and CDR2 SMNVEV (reference sequence). The ends were cut back, 3 bases at V and 1 base at J, with 18 bases in the middle. This CDR3 comprises 17 residues. CDR3 protein: CASSLRGRGVWNTEAFF. CDR3 in DNA: TGTGCCAGCAGTTTGAGAGGGAGGGGAGTGTGGAACACTGAAGCTTTCTTT.

CDR3 loop: CASSVPLRLAGAGELFF. CDR3 coding DNA: TGTGCCAGCAGTGTCCCCCTTCGACTAGCGGGTGCAGGGGAGCTGTTTTTT. The chain joins TRBV6-1 to TRBJ2-2, with 10 bases fitting TRBD2. There are 17 residues in the CDR3. V trimming: 4 bases; J trimming: 8 bases; junction bases outside the gene matches: 13. Germline values: CDR1 MNHNS, CDR2 SASEGT.

The V gene is TRBV6-1, the J gene TRBJ1-5, with D uncertain. V was pared by 4 bases and J by 4 bases, with 11 bases between. Germline CDR1 and CDR2: MNHNS and SASEGT. The CDR3 runs 14 residues. CDR3 coding DNA: TGTGCCAGCAGTGTTGTTGGGGAGAATCAGCCCCAGCATTTT. It codes for CASSVVGENQPQHF.

This CDR3 reads CASSLALGTYSYEQYF. The CDR3 nucleotides are TGTGCCAGCAGCTTGGCCTTGGGGACTTACAGTTACGAGCAGTACTTC. The gene calls are TRBV5-5 and TRBJ2-7; a possible D gene is TRBD2 (6 bases). This CDR3 has 16 amino acids. From germline, CDR1 is SGHKS and CDR2 YYEKEE (reference sequence). V was pared by 0 bases and J by 4 bases, with 17 bases between. The variable domain in full, completed from reference TRBV5-5 and TRBJ2-7, reads DAGVTQSPTHLIKTRGQQVTLRCSPISGHKSVSWYQQVLGQGPQFIFQYYEKEERGRGNFPDRFSARQFPNYSSELNVNALLLGDSALYLCASSLALGTYSYEQYFGPGTRLTVT.

The chain combines TRBV29-1 with TRBJ1-2; D is possibly TRBD1 (5 bases). The CDR3 covers 11 residues. The ends were cut back, 6 bases at V and 5 bases at J, with 10 bases in the middle. Germline CDR1 SQVTM, CDR2 ANQGSEA. For the CDR3, the DNA is TGCAGCGTGTTCGGGGGATATGGCTACACCTTC. Its translation: CSVFGGYGYTF.

This chain links TRBV5-6 with TRBJ1-5; TRBD1 aligns across 7 bases. In germline, CDR1 is SGHDT, CDR2 YYEEEE. The CDR3 consists of 16 residues. The trim removed 2 bases at V and 2 bases at J, leaving 7 bases unmatched. CDR3 in DNA: TGTGCCAGCAGCTTACAGGGGTATGTGGGCAATCAGCCCCAGCATTTT. It encodes CASSLQGYVGNQPQHF.

The sample holds one count of this clone. This chain joins TRBV7-6 and TRBJ2-2, with a weak D call TRBD2 (7 bases). The CDR3 has 16 residues. Germline assignment: CDR1 SGHVS and CDR2 FNYEAQ. The germline V and J ends were trimmed by 1 base and 1 base, with 10 bases remaining between them. In DNA form, the CDR3 reads TGTGCCAGCAGCTTAGGCGGGGGACAGAACACCGGGGAGCTGTTTTTT. This codes for CASSLGGGQNTGELFF.

This chain uses TRBV4-3 with TRBJ2-7; D not resolved. V was shortened by 1 base and J by 2 bases, with 12 bases between the two germline ends. The CDR3 sequence is 15 residues long. Germline assignment: CDR1 LGHNA and CDR2 YSLEER. The CDR3 reads CASSQGKAGTYEQYF. CDR3 bases: TGCGCCAGCAGCCAAGGGAAAGCAGGCACCTACGAGCAGTACTTC.

The chain links TRBV9 to TRBJ2-3, with D perhaps matching TRBD2 (6 bases). CDR1 SGDLS and CDR2 YYNGEE come from the germline V gene. V dropped 0 bases and J dropped 0 bases, with 8 bases sitting between them. This CDR3 region has 15 residues. The CDR3 here is CASSVAAGSTDTQYF. The CDR3 DNA reads as TGTGCCAGCAGCGTAGCGGCGGGAAGCACAGATACGCAGTATTTT.

For this clone: Other nucleotide sequences in the sample specify the same CDR3. V usage is TRBV7-9 and J usage is TRBJ1-3; D unresolved. Looked up from germline, CDR1 is SEHNR and CDR2 is FQNEAQ (reference sequence). Trimming removed 1 base at V and 0 bases at J, with 4 bases between. The CDR3 totals 14 residues. In DNA form, the CDR3 reads TGTGCCAGCAGCTTAGGGGCCTCTGGAAACACCATATATTTT. Translated: CASSLGASGNTIYF.

V is TRBV25-1 and J is TRBJ1-3; TRBD1 is a possible D gene (6 bases). CDR1 is MGHDK, CDR2 SYGVNS, per germline. This CDR3 region has 11 residues. V was clipped by 7 bases and J by 8 bases, with 9 bases between them. In DNA, the CDR3 is TGTGCCAGCACACAGGGAGACACCATATATTTT. This encodes CASTQGDTIYF.

The rearrangement links TRBV30 to TRBJ1-1, with TRBD1 identical over 7 bases. V lost 2 bases and J lost 4; bases outside the gene matches: 10. This CDR3 spans 15 amino acids. The germline CDR1 and CDR2 sequences are GTSNPN and SVGIG (reference sequence). Written as DNA, the CDR3 is TGTGCCTGGAGTAGGAACAGGGGTTGGGTCACTGAAGCTTTCTTT. It yields the protein CAWSRNRGWVTEAFF.

The CDR3 DNA reads as TGCGCCAGCAGCTCCGCCGGGTATGCAGAAGAGACCCAGTACTTC. It yields the protein CASSSAGYAEETQYF. The V gene is TRBV5-1, the J gene TRBJ2-5; no reliable D call. V lost 3 bases to trimming and J lost 3 bases, with 15 bases between them. Germline CDR1 and CDR2: SGHRS and YFSETQ. CDR3 size: 15 residues.

The chain has TRBV4-3 and TRBJ1-2; no clear D. Germline values: CDR1 LGHNA, CDR2 YSLEER. The CDR3 runs to 14 residues. V was cut by 0 bases and J by 2 bases, with 7 bases left in between. The CDR3 loop is CASSQDIGNYGYTF. As DNA, the CDR3 is TGCGCCAGCAGCCAAGACATCGGGAACTATGGCTACACCTTC.

The V and J genes are TRBV27 and TRBJ2-7, with D possibly being TRBD1 (6 bases). V dropped 2 bases and J dropped 0 bases, with 14 bases sitting between them. Germline V gene data show CDR1 as MNHEY and CDR2 as SMNVEV (reference sequence). The CDR3 has 16 residues. Here the CDR3 reads CASSLNRRQASYEQYF. Written as DNA, the CDR3 is TGTGCCAGCAGTTTAAATCGGCGACAGGCCTCCTACGAGCAGTACTTC.

The chain couples TRBV9 to TRBJ2-3; 12 nucleotides agree with TRBD2. The CDR3 extends over 15 amino acids. Germline loops: CDR1 SGDLS, CDR2 YYNGEE. The trim removed 3 bases at V and 4 bases at J, leaving 3 bases unmatched. This chain's CDR3 is CASSGLAGGADTQYF. CDR3 DNA: TGTGCCAGCAGCGGCCTAGCGGGGGGGGCAGATACGCAGTATTTT.

The J gene is TRBJ1-2, the V gene TRBV2; no definite D call. Per the germline V gene, CDR1 is SNHLY and CDR2 is FYNNEI. The V end was cut by 3 bases, the J end by 7 bases, with 12 bases between. CDR3 length equals 13 residues. This chain's CDR3 is CASSESRGSGYTF. The DNA of the CDR3 is TGTGCCAGCAGTGAGTCACGGGGTTCTGGCTACACCTTC.

This chain joins TRBV30 and TRBJ1-2, with unresolved D. Germline CDR1 and CDR2: GTSNPN and SVGIG (reference sequence). Trimming removed 8 bases at V and 1 base at J, with 11 bases between. CDR3 length: 12 amino acids. In DNA, the CDR3 is TGTGCCGGAGGTACAGATAACTATGGCTACACCTTC. Amino acid sequence: CAGGTDNYGYTF.

The V and J genes are TRBV7-6 and TRBJ1-6, with TRBD1 identical over 7 bases. The CDR3 runs to 16 residues. The germline V gene encodes CDR1 SGHVS and CDR2 FNYEAQ. The V segment lost 4 bases and the J segment 11 bases; nucleotides outside the gene matches: 14. For the CDR3, the DNA is TGTGCCAGCAGCTCACGGCCGACAGGGTTCAACCCACCCCTCCACTTT. This sequence encodes CASSSRPTGFNPPLHF.

This sequence joins TRBV5-4 and TRBJ1-2, with TRBD1 matching 8 bases. Trimming removed 2 bases from V and 8 bases from J; junction bases left unmatched: 8. Germline loops: CDR1 SGHNT, CDR2 YYREEE (reference sequence). The CDR3 contains 14 residues. CDR3: CASSFRDRSSGYTF. In nucleotides, the CDR3 is TGTGCCAGCAGCTTCCGGGACAGGAGTTCGGGCTACACCTTC.

This clone was found once. This chain links TRBV11-3 with TRBJ2-5, with 7 bases that match TRBD1. There are 15 residues in the CDR3. Trimming took 7 bases from V and 3 from J; bases not matched to a gene: 11. Germline V lookup: CDR1 SGHNT, CDR2 YENEEA. The CDR3 loop reads CASTQGNRGEETQYF. For the CDR3, the DNA is TGTGCCAGCACCCAAGGAAACAGGGGAGAAGAGACCCAGTACTTC.

The rearrangement links TRBV7-6 to TRBJ1-1; the D is unclear. Germline V gene sequence: CDR1 SGHVS, CDR2 FNYEAQ. Trimming took off 5 bases at V and 0 bases at J, with 7 bases between the two ends. The length of the CDR3 is 13 residues. The CDR3 DNA follows: TGTGCCAGCAGCGCAGGATTGAACACTGAAGCTTTCTTT. Amino acid sequence: CASSAGLNTEAFF.